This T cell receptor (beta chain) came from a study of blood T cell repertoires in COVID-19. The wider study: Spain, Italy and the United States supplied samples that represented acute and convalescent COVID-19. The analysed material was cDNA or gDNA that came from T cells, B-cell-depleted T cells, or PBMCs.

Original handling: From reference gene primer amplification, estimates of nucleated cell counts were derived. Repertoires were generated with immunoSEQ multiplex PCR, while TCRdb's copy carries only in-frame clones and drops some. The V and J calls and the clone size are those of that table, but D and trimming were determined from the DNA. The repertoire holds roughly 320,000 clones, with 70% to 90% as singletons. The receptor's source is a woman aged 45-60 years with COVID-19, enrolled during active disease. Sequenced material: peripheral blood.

The CDR3: CSAMGTANTEAFF. The CDR3, as DNA: TGCAGCGCTATGGGGACAGCTAACACTGAAGCTTTCTTT. The chain links TRBV29-1 to TRBJ1-1, with 7 bases that match TRBD1. The CDR3 totals 13 residues. The germline gives CDR1 SQVTM, CDR2 ANQGSEA. The V gene end was trimmed by 7 bases and the J gene end by 2 bases; junction bases not matched to a gene: 7.